Presented here are 5 T cell receptor beta chains from one specimen sequenced in a study of human CD8 memory T cell subsets. A UMI-labeled 5' RACE approach was the method that produced the TCR beta libraries. TCRdb reprocessed the 5' RACE reads and keeps a single row for each CDR3 protein, giving no DNA. The sample includes 6,000 to 9,000 distinct CDR3 sequences. Source material: CD8+ T cells from PBMCs. The receptors here all came from a human donor in good health.

The chain employs TRBV10-1 and TRBJ2-1. CDR3 length: 11 amino acids. CDR1 is WNHNN and CDR2 is SYGVQD in the germline V gene (reference sequence). The CDR3 region is CASSAGNEQFF.

The chain is built from TRBV28 and TRBJ1-2. The CDR3 extends over 15 amino acids. Germline V gives CDR1 MDHEN, CDR2 SYDVKM. This CDR3 reads CASSLEPRMGYGYTF.

V usage is TRBV7-8 and J usage is TRBJ1-5; the D call from TCRdb, TRBD1, cannot be confirmed without DNA. From germline, CDR1 is SGHVS and CDR2 FQNEAQ. This CDR3 has 16 residues. CDR3 amino acids: CASSSWTGEDNQPQHF.

The J gene is TRBJ2-7, the V gene TRBV27. This CDR3 has 12 residues. From germline, CDR1 is MNHEY and CDR2 SMNVEV (reference sequence). CDR3 region: CASSSESYEQYF.

The chain carries TRBV15 and TRBJ2-7. CDR1 LNHNV and CDR2 YYDKDF come from the germline V gene (reference sequence). This CDR3 has 14 residues. CDR3 sequence: CATSRVMGSYEQYF.